This paragraph reports one TCR beta chain. V lost 4 bases, J lost 1 base, and 7 bases lay in between. CDR1 is SGHTA and CDR2 is FQGTGA in the germline V gene. The CDR3 extends over 13 amino acids. The sample comes from a study of tumor-infiltrating lymphocytes in oesophageal squamous cell carcinoma. In TCRdb, the PCR reads were re-called with MiXCR into one record per CDR3 protein. In the table there are 9,000 or so distinct CDR3 sequences, around 64% of which are singletons. This rearrangement joins TRBV7-3 to TRBJ1-1; D perhaps matches TRBD1 (5 bases). This clonotype originated in a female donor with esophageal squamous cell carcinoma. Sequenced input: esophageal tumor tissue. CDR3: CASSYGQNTEAFF. In DNA form, the CDR3 reads TGTGCCAGCAGCTATGGACAGAACACTGAAGCTTTCTTT.